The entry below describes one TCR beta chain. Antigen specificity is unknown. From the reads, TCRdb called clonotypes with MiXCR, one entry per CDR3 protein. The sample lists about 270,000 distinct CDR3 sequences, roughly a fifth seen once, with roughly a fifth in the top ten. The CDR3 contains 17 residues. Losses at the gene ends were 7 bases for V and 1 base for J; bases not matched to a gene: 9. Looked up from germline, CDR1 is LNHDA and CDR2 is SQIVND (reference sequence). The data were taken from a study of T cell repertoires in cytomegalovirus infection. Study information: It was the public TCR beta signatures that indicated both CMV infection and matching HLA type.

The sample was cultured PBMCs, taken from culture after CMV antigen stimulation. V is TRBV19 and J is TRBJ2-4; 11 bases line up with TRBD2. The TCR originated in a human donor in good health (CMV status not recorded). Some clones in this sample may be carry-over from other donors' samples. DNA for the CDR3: TGTGCCAGTACCTCGGTAGCGGGAGGGCTGGCCAAAAACATTCAGTACTTC. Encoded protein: CASTSVAGGLAKNIQYF.